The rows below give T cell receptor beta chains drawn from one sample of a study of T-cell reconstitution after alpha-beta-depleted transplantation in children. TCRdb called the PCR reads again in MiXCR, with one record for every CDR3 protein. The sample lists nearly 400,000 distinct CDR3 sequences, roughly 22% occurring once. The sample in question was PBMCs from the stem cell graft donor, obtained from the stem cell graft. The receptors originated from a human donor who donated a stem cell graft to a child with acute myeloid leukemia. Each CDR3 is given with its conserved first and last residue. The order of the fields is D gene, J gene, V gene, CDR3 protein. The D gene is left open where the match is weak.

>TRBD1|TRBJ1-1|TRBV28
CASSLKPGQSRSFF
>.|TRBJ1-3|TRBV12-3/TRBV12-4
CASTKSRGTAPGNTIYF
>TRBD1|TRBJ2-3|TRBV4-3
CASSQESGTGDTQYF
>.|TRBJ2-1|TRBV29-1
CSVLISNEQFF
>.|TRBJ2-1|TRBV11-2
CASSSRRSDEQFF
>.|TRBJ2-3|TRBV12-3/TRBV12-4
CASSLASSGTQGVF
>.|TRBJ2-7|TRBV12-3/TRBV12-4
CASSFLGARDEQYF
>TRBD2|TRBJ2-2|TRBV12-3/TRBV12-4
CASSPSSGGNTGELFF
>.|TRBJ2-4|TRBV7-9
CASTHREVAKNIQYF
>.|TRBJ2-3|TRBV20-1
CSARDPASGTDTQYF
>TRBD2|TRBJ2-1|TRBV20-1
CSAITSGSSYNEQFF
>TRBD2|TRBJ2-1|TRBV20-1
CSASGSGRVGEQFF
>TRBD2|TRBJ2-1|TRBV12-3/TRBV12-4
CASSLGRFAGGNEQFF
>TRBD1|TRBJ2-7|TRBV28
CASSLRGQGARYEQYF
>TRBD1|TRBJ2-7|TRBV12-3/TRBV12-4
CASSSTGTRWWEQYF
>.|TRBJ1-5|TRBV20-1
CSAKPSGPESQPQHF
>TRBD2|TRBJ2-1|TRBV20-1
CSAPDRAGVYNEQFF
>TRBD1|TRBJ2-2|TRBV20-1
CSAGRGTGPGELFF
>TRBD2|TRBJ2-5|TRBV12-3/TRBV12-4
CASTYSGTRGETQYF
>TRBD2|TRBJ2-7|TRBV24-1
CATSPTGTTYEQYF
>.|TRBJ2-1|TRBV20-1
CSARAPGVAPDNEQFF
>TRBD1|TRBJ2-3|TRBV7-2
CASSLGTGGIIDTQYF
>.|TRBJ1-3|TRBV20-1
CCARSPKGGRGNTIYF
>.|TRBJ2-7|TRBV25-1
CASSEDQFGHSYEQYF
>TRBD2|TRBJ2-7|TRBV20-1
CSARDSPFGRDPHEQYF
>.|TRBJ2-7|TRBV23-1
CASSQVYDRNFVEQYF
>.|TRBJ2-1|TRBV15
CATSIRVVDEQFF
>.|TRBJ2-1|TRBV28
CASIIPGAVYNEQFF
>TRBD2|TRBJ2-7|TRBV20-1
CSAVTLGTSGYEQYF
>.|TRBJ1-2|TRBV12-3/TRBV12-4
CASSLGTNYGYTF
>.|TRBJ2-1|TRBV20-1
CSAPRPSPTLYNEQFF
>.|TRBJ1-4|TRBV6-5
CASRNRGDGEKLFF
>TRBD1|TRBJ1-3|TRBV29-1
CSAWGQSFSGNTIYF
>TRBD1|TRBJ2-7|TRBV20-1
CSARQGATYEQYF
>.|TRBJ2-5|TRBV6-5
CASSTPGRRTETQYF
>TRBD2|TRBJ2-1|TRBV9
CASSETSGSTISYNEQFF
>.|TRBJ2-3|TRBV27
CASSLSLVGDTQYF
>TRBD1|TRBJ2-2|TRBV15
CATSREDRADTGELFF
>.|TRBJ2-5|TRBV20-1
CSASLPRAGTQYF
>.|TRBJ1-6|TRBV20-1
CSAREAGNSPLHF
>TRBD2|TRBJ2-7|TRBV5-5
CASSRGGLASYEQYF
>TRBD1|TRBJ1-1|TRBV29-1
CSVRTGGTEAFF
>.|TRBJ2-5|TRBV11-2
CASSPPVFETQYF
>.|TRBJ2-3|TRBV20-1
CSATDRGDTQYF
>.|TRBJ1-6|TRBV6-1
CASSPKQGFPYSPLHF
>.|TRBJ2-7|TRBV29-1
CSGEESYEQYF
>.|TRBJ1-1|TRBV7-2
CASTQTHRAEAFF
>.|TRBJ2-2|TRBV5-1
CASSLARGADGELFF
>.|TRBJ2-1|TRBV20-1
CSARARWRADPYNEQFF
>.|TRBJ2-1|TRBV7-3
CASSPFFGRTYNEQFF
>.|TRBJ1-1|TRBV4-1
CASSLRTITEAFF